The present T cell receptor beta chain was sequenced within a study of cytomegalovirus exposure and HLA in healthy donors. Overall study: Prior work identified under 130 million unique TCR beta sequences in approximately 200 million T cells. An early release of data contained tens of millions of unique TCRs, which came from HLA-typed donors.

PCR employed 60 Vbeta and 13 Jbeta primers. Here immunoSEQ multiplex PCR was the method, and the copy in TCRdb shows in-frame clones only, minus some. Of about 170,000 clones detected, approximately 71% appear once; the ten largest clones hold roughly 1.6%. Study-wide points: Previous analysis showed most TCR beta V segments were productive about 87% or about 30% of the time.

The CDR3 spans 15 residues. Germline values: CDR1 LGHNA, CDR2 YNFKEQ. Between the trimmed V and J ends, which lost 0 bases and 10 bases, there was a span of 16 bases. This clone was seen only a few times. As yet, its antigen is unknown. The chain links TRBV4-2 to TRBJ2-1, with a possible D match to TRBD2 (5 bases). Material: PBMCs. The receptor's source is a girl aged 5-17 years in good health and CMV-seronegative. The CDR3 region has the DNA TGTGCCAGCAGCCAAGACCCCTACGGGGAAGGCGAGCAGTTCTTC. This translates into CASSQDPYGEGEQFF.